Listed below are T cell receptor beta chains from one sample, sequenced in a study of T cell repertoires and HLA-DP antigens. Their recognized antigens are unknown. The protocol was immunoSEQ multiplex PCR, while the TCRdb copy is restricted to in-frame clones and leaves out a portion. Altogether over 100,000 clones are present, roughly 92% being singletons, with the ten largest covering approximately 0.29%. Sequenced input: CD4+ T cells from PBMCs. These receptors were collected from a woman younger than 35 in good health and CMV-seronegative. The CDR3 runs from the conserved cysteine through the conserved F or W. Rows give clone size only sometimes, using once, few, many, or a class for an expanded clone.

J: TRBJ2-1
V: TRBV6-6
size: .
CDR3: CASRVTGRWQFF

J: TRBJ1-2
V: TRBV19
size: .
CDR3: CASNKGAGRGGYTF

J: .
V: TRBV15
size: .
CDR3: CATSRQGTYEQYF

J: TRBJ2-7
V: TRBV4-1
size: .
CDR3: CASSRNPRDYEQYF

J: TRBJ1-1
V: TRBV10-3
size: .
CDR3: CAISEFSSSGETEAFF

J: TRBJ1-5
V: TRBV6-1
size: .
CDR3: CACNWSPGNQPQHF

J: TRBJ1-5
V: TRBV27
size: few
CDR3: CASSSPGGGLDNQPQHF

J: TRBJ2-1
V: TRBV7-3
size: .
CDR3: CASSFKSTGDWFF

J: TRBJ1-4
V: TRBV5-5
size: .
CDR3: CASSFTGGEKLFF

J: TRBJ2-6
V: TRBV5-1
size: .
CDR3: CASSPRDRESGANVLTF

J: TRBJ1-2
V: TRBV7-9
size: .
CDR3: CASSPSSTVAYGYTF